This is a list of T cell receptor beta chains from one sample in a study of blood T cell repertoires in COVID-19. The repertoire was sequenced with immunoSEQ multiplex PCR; TCRdb's copy has only in-frame clones and lacks some. This table has 99,000 or so clones, about 80% appearing once. The sequencing sample was made of peripheral blood. The receptor source for this set is a man aged 55 to 70 with acute or convalescent COVID-19. CDR3s include the opening cysteine and the closing phenylalanine or tryptophan. D genes are given only for firm matches. Clone sizes are given selectively: once, few, many, or a class where the clone is expanded.

v_gene,j_gene,abundance,d_gene,CDR3aa,CDR3nt
TRBV18,TRBJ2-7,NA,TRBD1,CASSQLGQGGVYEQYF,TGTGCCAGCTCACAACTAGGACAGGGGGGAGTCTACGAGCAGTACTTC
TRBV29-1,TRBJ2-1,NA,NA,CSVRRGEGTNEQFF,TGCAGCGTCAGGAGGGGAGAAGGTACCAATGAGCAGTTCTTC
TRBV5-1,TRBJ1-4,NA,TRBD1,CASASGGTRQEKLFF,TGCGCCAGCGCCTCAGGGGGGACCCGGCAGGAAAAACTGTTTTTT
TRBV2,TRBJ2-3,NA,NA,CASTENRPTDTQYF,TGTGCCAGCACGGAGAACAGGCCCACAGATACGCAGTATTTT
TRBV19,TRBJ1-1,NA,NA,CASSIVDNTEAFF,TGTGCCAGTAGTATAGTAGATAACACTGAAGCTTTCTTT
TRBV5-1,TRBJ2-7,NA,NA,CASSLASQFSKSYEQYF,TGCGCCAGCAGCTTGGCCAGTCAGTTTTCAAAGTCCTACGAGCAGTACTTC
TRBV5-6,TRBJ2-3,NA,NA,CASSLAGVTRTDTQYF,TGTGCCAGCAGCTTGGCGGGGGTCACCCGCACAGATACGCAGTATTTT
TRBV29-1,TRBJ1-1,NA,TRBD1,CSVTEGGANTEAFF,TGCAGCGTTACCGAAGGGGGCGCGAACACTGAAGCTTTCTTT
TRBV7-2,TRBJ1-2,NA,TRBD1,CASRRSTGGNNYGYTF,TGTGCCAGCAGGAGATCGACAGGGGGCAATAACTATGGCTACACCTTC
TRBV12-3/TRBV12-4,TRBJ1-2,NA,TRBD1,CASRVGQGHGYTF,TGTGCCAGCAGAGTAGGACAGGGGCATGGCTACACCTTC
TRBV5-5,TRBJ2-2,NA,NA,CASSLYPPQAGYTGELFF,TGTGCCAGCAGCTTGTACCCCCCCCAGGCCGGCTACACCGGGGAGCTGTTTTTT
TRBV7-2,TRBJ2-3,NA,TRBD1,CASSLAGTGVADTQYF,TGTGCCAGCAGCTTAGCCGGGACAGGGGTTGCAGATACGCAGTATTTT
TRBV5-6,TRBJ1-5,few,NA,CASSIPQVRDQPQHF,TGTGCCAGCAGCATACCGCAGGTGAGGGATCAGCCCCAGCATTTT
TRBV4-3,TRBJ1-6,NA,NA,CASSQEGRGGSPLHF,TGCGCCAGCAGCCAAGAAGGGAGGGGTGGATCACCCCTCCACTTT
TRBV7-8,TRBJ2-4,NA,TRBD2,CASSVGREGNIQYF,TGTGCCAGCAGCGTTGGAAGGGAGGGGAACATTCAGTACTTC